This section outlines one T cell receptor (beta chain) sequence together with its context. Its target is not known. TCRdb's table, derived via immunoSEQ multiplex PCR, lists solely in-frame clones and lacks some. This table holds 410,000 or so clones, over 75% found once. These data come from a study of Ad26.COV2.S vaccination and SARS-CoV-2 variants. Broader study findings: Once vaccination had occurred, spike-specific CD8+ and CD4+ T cell responses reportedly showed substantial breadth.

Stated treatment: 15 to 20 received Ad26.COV2.S at low or high dose, single or two shots; roughly five received placebo; per-sample allocation not given. Samples came from day 63 after the first vaccine or placebo injection. The donor was a Boston adult aged 18-55 years. The sample here was peripheral blood, taken in a trial of Ad26.COV2.S vaccine versus placebo. The clonotype was recovered from a person between 18 and 59 years old who received the Ad26.COV2.S COVID-19 vaccine or a placebo.

In nucleotides, the CDR3 is TGCGCCAGCAGGACAGGGGCAGATACGCAGTATTTT. Protein sequence: CASRTGADTQYF. The rearrangement links TRBV10-2 to TRBJ2-3; 8 nucleotides line up with TRBD1. Germline V gives CDR1 WSHSY, CDR2 SAAADI. CDR3 length: 12 residues. V was pared by 6 bases and J by 4 bases, with 0 bases of the junction left unmatched.